The 15 T cell receptor beta chains in this list originate from one sample, sequenced in a study of blood T cell repertoires in COVID-19. The table came from immunoSEQ multiplex PCR; TCRdb's copy has only in-frame clones and leaves some out. The table lists fewer than 50,000 clones, around 94% of them singletons, with around 0.39% in the top ten. The specimen sequenced was peripheral blood. These receptors all stem from a man aged 50-59 years with COVID-19, enrolled during active disease.

The J gene is TRBJ2-7, the V gene TRBV3-1 (or the pseudogene TRBV3-2), with TRBD2 as a possible D gene (5 bases). Trimming stripped 0 bases from V and 6 bases from J, with 15 bases between. The germline V gene encodes CDR1 LGHDT and CDR2 YNNKEL (reference sequence). CDR3 length: 15 residues. CDR3 bases: TGTGCCAGCAGCCAAGATCCGGACTCCGAGCTCGAGCAGTACTTC. Protein sequence: CASSQDPDSELEQYF.

This chain joins TRBV29-1 and TRBJ1-2, with a possible D match to TRBD1 (6 bases). The V gene's germline CDR1 is SQVTM and CDR2 ANQGSEA. The CDR3 totals 11 residues. The V end lost 7 bases, the J end lost 4 bases, and 10 bases lay between the germline ends. The CDR3 DNA reads TGCAGCGCTGGGACAAGCTATGGCTACACCTTC. This gives the protein CSAGTSYGYTF.

The chain combines TRBV5-1 with TRBJ2-7, with D perhaps matching TRBD1 (6 bases). The CDR3 spans 13 residues. V was cut by 4 bases and J by 3 bases, with 11 bases left in between. Per the germline V gene, CDR1 is SGHRS and CDR2 is YFSETQ. CDR3 DNA sequence: TGCGCCAGCAGCCGCCGGGACAACTACGAGCAGTACTTC. This sequence encodes CASSRRDNYEQYF.

The CDR3 spells CSASEASVLYEQYF. The CDR3 bases are TGCAGTGCTAGTGAGGCTAGCGTTCTCTACGAGCAGTACTTC. The chain is built from TRBV20-1 and TRBJ2-7; possible D gene TRBD2, 6 bases. This CDR3 is 14 amino acids long. Per the germline V gene, CDR1 is DFQATT and CDR2 is SNEGSKA (reference sequence). Trimming took 3 bases from V and 3 from J, leaving 15 bases between them.

The chain has TRBV7-6 and TRBJ2-7; 9 bases fit TRBD2. J was trimmed by 3 bases and V by 5 bases; bases with no gene match: 8. Germline V lookup: CDR1 SGHVS, CDR2 FNYEAQ. The CDR3 totals 15 residues. CDR3 amino acids: CASSRRGAGGYEQYF. CDR3 bases: TGTGCCAGCAGCCGGCGGGGAGCGGGAGGCTACGAGCAGTACTTC.

This CDR3 reads CAWSVTGYTEAFF. Written as DNA, the CDR3 is TGTGCCTGGAGTGTAACAGGGTACACTGAAGCTTTCTTT. The chain has TRBV30 and TRBJ1-1; D is perhaps TRBD1 (6 bases). V was clipped by 0 bases and J by 3 bases, with 8 bases between them. The CDR3 runs 13 residues. Germline-derived CDR1 and CDR2 are GTSNPN and SVGIG (reference sequence). Full variable domain (remainder filled in from reference TRBV30 and TRBJ1-1): SQTIHQWPATLVQPVGSPLSLECTVEGTSNPNLYWYRQAAGRGLQLLFYSVGIGQISSEVPQNLSASRPQDRQFILSSKKLLLSDSGFYLCAWSVTGYTEAFFGQGTRLTVV.

The genes are TRBV6-1 and TRBJ1-1; a weak D match, TRBD1 (5 bases). CDR1 and CDR2 from the germline V gene are MNHNS and SASEGT. Trimming pared 3 bases from V and 5 bases from J, leaving 19 bases between. There are 16 residues in the CDR3. CDR3 region: CASSDPASQGGTEAFF. The DNA of the CDR3 is TGTGCCAGCAGTGATCCCGCAAGTCAGGGTGGGACTGAAGCTTTCTTT.

CDR3 bases: TGTGCCAGCAGTAACCGGGACAGTGGCAATCAGCCCCAGCATTTT. Translated, it gives CASSNRDSGNQPQHF. The V gene is TRBV6-2 or TRBV6-3, the J gene TRBJ1-5; 7 nucleotides line up with TRBD1. Germline lookup yields CDR1 MNHEY and CDR2 SVGEGT. The CDR3 extends over 15 amino acids. The junction had 6 bases not matched to a gene; V was cut back by 5 bases and J by 2 bases.

J is TRBJ1-5 and V is TRBV5-6; D is possibly TRBD1 (5 bases). Germline V gene lookup returns CDR1 SGHDT and CDR2 YYEEEE. The CDR3 consists of 14 residues. Trimming cost V 1 base and J 3 bases, with 8 bases left between them. CDR3: CASSLRGINQPQHF. As DNA, the CDR3 is TGTGCCAGCAGCTTGAGGGGCATCAATCAGCCCCAGCATTTT.

This clone was seen only a few times. The genes are TRBV3-1 (or the pseudogene TRBV3-2) and TRBJ2-5, with 7 bases fitting TRBD1. The V segment lost 6 bases and the J segment 5 bases; nucleotides outside the gene matches: 6. The germline gives CDR1 LGHDT, CDR2 YNNKEL (reference sequence). The CDR3 is 13 amino acids. The CDR3 protein is CASRTRGLETQYF. The DNA of the CDR3 is TGTGCCAGCAGAACCAGGGGGTTGGAGACCCAGTACTTC.

This clone was seen a single time. V gene TRBV7-3 combines with J gene TRBJ2-7; 7 bases fit TRBD2. Unmatched junction bases numbered 24, after V lost 6 bases and J lost 4 bases. Germline values: CDR1 SGHTA, CDR2 FQGTGA. The CDR3 runs to 19 residues. This CDR3 reads CASSHLPGLAAEVLYEQYF. Here the CDR3 DNA reads TGTGCCAGCAGTCACTTACCAGGGCTAGCGGCGGAAGTCCTTTACGAGCAGTACTTC.

This chain links TRBV25-1 with TRBJ2-5, with 9 bases fitting TRBD1. Germline loops: CDR1 MGHDK, CDR2 SYGVNS. V was pared by 4 bases and J by 5 bases, with 8 bases of the junction left unmatched. The CDR3 is 15 amino acids. In DNA form, the CDR3 reads TGTGCCAGCAGTGGCCCGGGACAGGGCAGCGAGACCCAGTACTTC. As protein: CASSGPGQGSETQYF.

The chain is built from TRBV3-1 (or the pseudogene TRBV3-2) and TRBJ2-2; 10 bases fit TRBD2. V dropped 4 bases and J dropped 7; count of bases not matched to a gene: 3. CDR3 size: 14 residues. The germline gives CDR1 LGHDT, CDR2 YNNKEL (reference sequence). This chain's CDR3 is CASSLAGGDGELFF. CDR3 in DNA: TGTGCCAGCAGCCTAGCGGGAGGAGACGGGGAGCTGTTTTTT.

The rearrangement uses TRBV5-6 and TRBJ2-7; 10 positions agree with TRBD1. V gave up 3 bases and J gave up 2 bases; unmatched junction bases: 5. CDR1 and CDR2 from the germline V gene are SGHDT and YYEEEE. The CDR3 length is 15 residues. The DNA for the CDR3 is TGTGCCAGCAGCTCCGGGACAGGGGCCCCCTACGAGCAGTACTTC. This codes for CASSSGTGAPYEQYF.

The chain joins TRBV27 to TRBJ2-1; D may be TRBD2 (5 bases). This CDR3 has 13 amino acids. CDR1 and CDR2 (germline): MNHEY, SMNVEV (reference sequence). Trimming stripped 5 bases from V and 8 bases from J, with 13 bases between. The CDR3 DNA reads as TGTGCCAGCAGTCATAAACAGAGGGATGAGCAGTTCTTC. This encodes CASSHKQRDEQFF.